Below, one TCR beta chain is given with its context. Its antigen is not identified. One entry per CDR3 protein, called by TCRdb with MiXCR from the reads. The table records tens of thousands of distinct CDR3 sequences, around 18% of them present only once. This entry belongs to a study of T cell repertoires in cytomegalovirus infection. About the research overall: Indicated by public TCR beta signatures were CMV infection and matching HLA type.

Study-level findings and limits: The ex vivo response showed dominance by HLA-C-restricted CMV-specific TCR beta clonotypes. Cumulative frequency (of public TCR beta family members) identified carriers of CMV plus the relevant HLA.

Trimming removed 5 bases from V and 1 base from J, with 14 bases in between. CDR3 size: 15 residues. CDR1 is MDHEN and CDR2 is SYDVKM in the germline V gene. This chain links TRBV28 with TRBJ1-1; D is perhaps TRBD1 (5 bases). This TCR was sampled from a human donor in good health (CMV status not recorded). Some clones in this sample may be carry-over from other donors' samples. The starting material was CD8+ T cells from cultured PBMCs, obtained from culture after CMV antigen stimulation. CDR3 protein: CASSPPGQGNTEAFF. For the CDR3, the DNA is TGTGCCAGCAGTCCCCCGGGGCAGGGGAACACTGAAGCTTTCTTT.